Detailed here is one TCR beta chain. Its specificity is not known. These data belong to a study of cytomegalovirus exposure and HLA in healthy donors. Overall study findings and caveats: Based on reports, TCR beta sequences accurately predicted HLA-A and HLA-B alleles for most subjects.

The PCR used 60 Vbeta and 13 Jbeta primers. The repertoire was sequenced with immunoSEQ multiplex PCR; TCRdb's copy has only in-frame clones and lacks some. The data show about 200,000 clones, roughly 80% seen once. Nominally healthy donors provided the samples, though records likely missed some immune exposures. Trimming removed 7 bases at V and 3 bases at J, with 16 bases between. The CDR3 runs 15 residues. Germline CDR1 is SEHNR and CDR2 is FQNEAQ (reference sequence). The chain combines TRBV7-9 with TRBJ2-1; perhaps TRBD2 as D (6 bases). Sequencing was carried out using PBMCs. The TCR originated in a woman aged 40-49 years in good health and CMV-seronegative. This chain's CDR3 is CASIGGEVGYNEQFF. In DNA form, the CDR3 reads TGTGCCAGCATTGGTGGGGAGGTGGGCTACAATGAGCAGTTCTTC.